The 9 T cell receptor beta chains in this list originate from one sample, sequenced in a study of T cell responses to AZD1222 COVID-19 vaccine. The repertoire was sequenced with immunoSEQ multiplex PCR; TCRdb's copy has only in-frame clones and lacks some. The table shows around 140,000 clones, with nearly 90% occurring only once. The sequenced sample was peripheral blood, obtained on day 0 of AZD1222 vaccination. These receptors were obtained from an adult in good health.

The V gene is TRBV7-6, the J gene TRBJ2-4; the D gene is possibly TRBD2 (6 bases). This CDR3 has 15 residues. Germline V CDR1 and CDR2: SGHVS, FNYEAQ. The V end was cut by 5 bases, the J end by 10 bases, with 21 bases between. The CDR3 is CASSQGPPGLRIQYF. The DNA of the CDR3 is TGTGCCAGCAGCCAGGGCCCGCCGGGACTTAGGATTCAGTACTTC.

V usage is TRBV5-4 and J usage is TRBJ1-2, with 9 bases that match TRBD1. The CDR3 has 15 residues. Germline CDR1 is SGHNT and CDR2 is YYREEE (reference sequence). J was trimmed by 6 bases and V by 4 bases; bases with no gene match: 10. CDR3 in DNA: TGTGCCAGCAGCCTTGGATTAGGACAGGGGAATGGCTACACCTTC. This translates into CASSLGLGQGNGYTF.

This chain links TRBV7-6 with TRBJ1-3; TRBD1 might be the D (5 bases). Trimming removed 1 base at V and 0 bases at J, with 19 bases between. There are 19 residues in the CDR3. Germline lookup yields CDR1 SGHVS and CDR2 FNYEAQ. CDR3: CASSLVDSNIMSSGNTIYF. DNA for the CDR3: TGTGCCAGCAGCTTAGTAGACAGTAACATCATGAGCTCTGGAAACACCATATATTTT.

This clone was detected many times. The chain employs TRBV28 and TRBJ2-7; possible D gene TRBD2, 5 bases. The CDR3 has 16 amino acids. V lost 3 bases and J lost 1, with 16 bases in between. Per germline, CDR1 MDHEN and CDR2 SYDVKM. CDR3 amino acids: CASSFPRREGSYEQYF. The CDR3 DNA sequence: TGTGCCAGCAGTTTCCCCCGACGCGAGGGATCCTACGAGCAGTACTTC. Based on the CDR3 plus reference TRBV28 and TRBJ2-7, the full variable domain is DVKVTQSSRYLVKRTGEKVFLECVQDMDHENMFWYRQDPGLGLRLIYFSYDVKMKEKGDIPEGYSVSREKKERFSLILESASTNQTSMYLCASSFPRREGSYEQYFGPGTRLTVT.

This chain's CDR3 is CASSLRVAGMGINEQFF. In DNA form, the CDR3 reads TGTGCCAGCAGCTTAAGGGTAGCGGGAATGGGGATCAACGAGCAGTTCTTC. The rearrangement joins TRBV7-2 to TRBJ2-1; 8 bases match TRBD2. The ends lost 2 bases at V and 10 bases at J; junction bases unmatched: 16. Germline assignment: CDR1 SGHTA and CDR2 FQGNSA. The CDR3 spans 17 residues.

The chain carries TRBV7-8 and TRBJ1-6; no clear D gene. V was pared by 3 bases and J by 9 bases, with 12 bases between. Germline V CDR1 and CDR2: SGHVS, FQNEAQ. This CDR3 has 14 residues. The CDR3 DNA is TGTGCCAGCAGCTTGGAAAGTTTTACTTCACCCCTCCACTTT. It yields the protein CASSLESFTSPLHF.

This clone was picked up a small number of times. The rearrangement uses TRBV19 and TRBJ2-2, with D possibly being TRBD2 (5 bases). Germline V CDR1 and CDR2: LNHDA, SQIVND (reference sequence). The CDR3 covers 15 residues. Trimming removed 0 bases from V and 7 bases from J, with 12 bases in between. CDR3 coding DNA: TGTGCCAGTAGTATAGAATTCTTAGGGAGCGGGGAGCTGTTTTTT. It yields the protein CASSIEFLGSGELFF.

The V call is TRBV5-6, the J call TRBJ1-3; TRBD1 matches at 7 bases. This CDR3 region has 14 residues. In germline, CDR1 is SGHDT, CDR2 YYEEEE. V was pared by 2 bases and J by 4 bases, with 3 bases of the junction left unmatched. CDR3 nucleotides: TGTGCCAGCAGCTTCCCGGGACAGGGAAACACCATATATTTT. This translates into CASSFPGQGNTIYF.

The V call is TRBV19, the J call TRBJ1-5, with D maybe TRBD1 (6 bases). The V gene's germline CDR1 is LNHDA and CDR2 SQIVND (reference sequence). The CDR3 runs to 15 residues. Trimming cost V 2 bases and J 7 bases, with 15 bases left between them. CDR3 protein: CASSIKQGIGQPQHF. The CDR3 region has the DNA TGTGCCAGTAGTATAAAACAGGGAATAGGGCAGCCCCAGCATTTT.